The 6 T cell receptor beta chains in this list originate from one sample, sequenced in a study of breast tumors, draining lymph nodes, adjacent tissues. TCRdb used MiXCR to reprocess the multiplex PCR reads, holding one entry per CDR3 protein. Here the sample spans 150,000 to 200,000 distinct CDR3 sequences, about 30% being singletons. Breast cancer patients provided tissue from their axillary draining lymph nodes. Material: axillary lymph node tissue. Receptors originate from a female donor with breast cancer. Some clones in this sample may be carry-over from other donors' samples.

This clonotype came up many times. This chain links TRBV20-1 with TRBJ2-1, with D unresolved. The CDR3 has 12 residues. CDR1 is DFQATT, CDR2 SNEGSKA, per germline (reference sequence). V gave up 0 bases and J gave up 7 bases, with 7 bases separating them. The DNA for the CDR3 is TGCAGTGCTAGAGAGGACGGAAATGAGCAGTTCTTC. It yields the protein CSAREDGNEQFF.

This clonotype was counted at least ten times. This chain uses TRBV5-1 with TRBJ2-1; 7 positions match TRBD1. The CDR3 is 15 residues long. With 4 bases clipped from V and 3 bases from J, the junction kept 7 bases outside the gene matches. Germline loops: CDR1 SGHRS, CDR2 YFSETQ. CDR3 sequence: CASSTTGQLYNEQFF. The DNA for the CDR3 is TGCGCCAGCAGCACGACGGGACAGCTCTACAATGAGCAGTTCTTC.

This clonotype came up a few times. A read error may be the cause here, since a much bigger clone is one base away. The CDR3 DNA follows: TGTGCCAGCAGTCTAACCAGGGAAAATCAGCCCCAGCATTTT. It codes for CASSLTRENQPQHF. V and J are TRBV6-1 and TRBJ1-5, with D perhaps TRBD1 (5 bases). Deletions cut 5 bases from V and 4 bases from J, with 12 bases between. From germline, CDR1 is MNHNS and CDR2 SASEGT. The CDR3 is made up of 14 amino acids.

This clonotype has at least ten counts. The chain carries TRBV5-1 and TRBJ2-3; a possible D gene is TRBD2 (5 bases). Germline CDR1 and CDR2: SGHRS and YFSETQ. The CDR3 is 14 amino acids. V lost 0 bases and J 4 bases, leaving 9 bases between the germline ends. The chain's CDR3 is CASSLGERADTQYF. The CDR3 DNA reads TGCGCCAGCAGCTTGGGGGAGCGCGCAGATACGCAGTATTTT.

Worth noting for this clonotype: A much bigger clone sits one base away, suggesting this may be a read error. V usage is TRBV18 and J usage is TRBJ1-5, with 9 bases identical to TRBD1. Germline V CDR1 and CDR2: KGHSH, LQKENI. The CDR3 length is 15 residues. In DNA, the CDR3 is TGTGCCGGCTCACCCGGGACAGGGATCAATCAGCCCCAGCATTTT. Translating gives CAGSPGTGINQPQHF.

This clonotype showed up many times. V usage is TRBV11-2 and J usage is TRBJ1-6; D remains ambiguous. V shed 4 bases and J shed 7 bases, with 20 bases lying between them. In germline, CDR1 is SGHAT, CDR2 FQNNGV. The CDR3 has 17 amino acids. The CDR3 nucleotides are TGTGCCAGCAGCTCCCCCGCCGGAACAGCCCAAAATTCACCCCTCCACTTT. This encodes CASSSPAGTAQNSPLHF.